The sequence of this T cell receptor (beta chain) was determined in a study of cytomegalovirus exposure and HLA in healthy donors. CDR1 is SGHNT, CDR2 YYREEE, per germline (reference sequence). The CDR3 spans 13 residues. V lost 0 bases and J lost 6, with 8 bases in between. PCR used 60 Vbeta primers and 13 Jbeta primers. Clones were read by immunoSEQ multiplex PCR, and TCRdb kept only the in-frame ones, dropping some. Seen here are 150,000 to 200,000 clones, under 90% observed once, and the top ten hold 1.5% to 2.5%. Sequenced input: PBMCs. The genes are TRBV5-4 and TRBJ2-3; D unresolved. The origin of this receptor is a man in his late teens or twenties in good health and CMV-seronegative. CDR3 residues: CASSLDAGDTQYF. The CDR3 DNA sequence: TGTGCCAGCAGCTTGGACGCAGGCGATACGCAGTATTTT.